Below, 12 T cell receptor beta chains from the same sample are listed, as sequenced in a study of T-cell reconstitution after alpha-beta-depleted transplantation in children. Unique molecular identifiers tagged the TCRbeta library. Via MiXCR, TCRdb re-called the PCR reads, giving one row per CDR3 protein. The table has about 110,000 distinct CDR3 sequences, about a tenth seen once. Here the sequenced sample was PBMCs, taken before TCRalphabeta/CD19-depleted stem cell transplant. The source of these receptors is a boy younger than 10 with acute lymphoblastic leukemia, due to receive a stem cell transplant.

The V and J genes are TRBV7-9 and TRBJ2-6; TRBD1 might be the D (5 bases). Germline values: CDR1 SEHNR, CDR2 FQNEAQ (reference sequence). Trimming stripped 10 bases from V and 4 bases from J, with 20 bases between. This CDR3 is built from 16 residues. This chain's CDR3 is CAMSLGLLSGANVLTF. CDR3 nucleotide sequence: TGTGCCATGAGCCTGGGGCTCCTCTCCGGGGCCAACGTCCTGACTTTC. The whole variable domain, remainder taken from reference TRBV7-9 and TRBJ2-6, is DTGVSQNPRHKITKRGQNVTFRCDPISEHNRLYWYRQTLGQGPEFLTYFQNEAQLEKSRLLSDRFSAERPKGSFSTLEIQRTEQGDSAMYLCAMSLGLLSGANVLTFGAGSRLTVL.

This clonotype was observed a handful of times. V is TRBV29-1 and J is TRBJ2-1; 8 positions agree with TRBD1. The germline gives CDR1 SQVTM, CDR2 ANQGSEA. This CDR3 is 14 amino acids long. V lost 8 bases and J lost 8; bases outside the gene matches: 14. The CDR3 DNA reads TGCAGCTCTGGAGGAGGGACAGGTAGCGATGAGCAGTTCTTC. Protein: CSSGGGTGSDEQFF.

In its sample, this clonotype was seen many times. Compared with germline, one end of the junction differs, possibly owing to a read error. The V and J genes are TRBV12-3 or TRBV12-4 and TRBJ2-1; weak D call: TRBD2 (6 bases). The length of the CDR3 is 13 residues. This CDR3 is CASSLATYNEQFF. CDR3 DNA: TGTGCCAGCAGTCTAGCGACGTACAATGAGCAGTTCTTC.

Ten or more counts support this clonotype. The chain combines TRBV20-1 with TRBJ2-1, with TRBD1 matching over 9 bases. CDR3 size: 15 residues. Germline V gives CDR1 DFQATT, CDR2 SNEGSKA (reference sequence). Unmatched junction bases numbered 14, after V lost 7 bases and J lost 7 bases. The CDR3: CSVPRGTGWVNEQFF. CDR3 DNA: TGCAGTGTCCCCCGGGGGACAGGGTGGGTAAATGAGCAGTTCTTC.

The chain has TRBV7-2 and TRBJ1-2; maybe TRBD1 (6 bases). Trimming pared 3 bases from V and 3 bases from J, leaving 14 bases between. CDR3 length equals 15 residues. Germline lookup yields CDR1 SGHTA and CDR2 FQGNSA. The CDR3 sequence: CASSLSPGVDYGYTF. The CDR3 coding sequence is TGTGCCAGCAGCTTGTCCCCAGGGGTAGACTATGGCTACACCTTC. Using reference TRBV7-2 and TRBJ1-2 for the parts outside the CDR3, the full variable domain is GAGVSQSPSNKVTEKGKDVELRCDPISGHTALYWYRQSLGQGLEFLIYFQGNSAPDKSGLPSDRFSAERTGGSVSTLTIQRTQQEDSAVYLCASSLSPGVDYGYTFGSGTRLTVV.

This clonotype was counted only a few times. This chain joins TRBV4-1 and TRBJ2-1; 7 positions match TRBD2. V was pared by 0 bases and J by 7 bases, with 12 bases of the junction left unmatched. CDR3 length: 17 amino acids. From germline, CDR1 is MGHRA and CDR2 YSYEKL. The CDR3 reads CASSQDRSSGPRNEQFF. In DNA form, the CDR3 reads TGCGCCAGCAGCCAAGATCGGAGTAGCGGGCCTCGAAATGAGCAGTTCTTC.

The chain combines TRBV11-3 with TRBJ2-3; either TRBD1 or TRBD2 may supply D (6 bases each). Germline values: CDR1 SGHNT, CDR2 YENEEA. The CDR3 contains 15 residues. V lost 5 bases and J lost 3, with 15 bases in between. CDR3 sequence (DNA): TGTGCCAGCAGCCGCGGGTGGGGGGCAACAGATACGCAGTATTTT. Amino acids: CASSRGWGATDTQYF.

V gene TRBV5-1 combines with J gene TRBJ1-1, with a weak D call TRBD1 (6 bases). The CDR3 is 17 residues long. The ends were cut back, 4 bases at V and 1 base at J, with 20 bases in the middle. The germline CDR1 and CDR2 sequences are SGHRS and YFSETQ. The CDR3 here is CASSMGGTRFGNTEAFF. DNA of the CDR3: TGCGCCAGCAGCATGGGGGGGACAAGGTTCGGGAACACTGAAGCTTTCTTT.

This clonotype showed up just a few times. This rearrangement joins TRBV2 to TRBJ2-7, with 7 bases lining up with TRBD2. Trimming took 7 bases from V and 2 from J; bases not matched to a gene: 5. CDR1 is SNHLY and CDR2 is FYNNEI in the germline V gene. This CDR3 contains 13 residues. The CDR3 DNA is TGTGCCAGCAATCAGCGGGGACCCTACGAGCAGTACTTC. This sequence encodes CASNQRGPYEQYF.

This chain connects TRBV29-1 to TRBJ2-5; possible D gene TRBD2, 6 bases. Per germline, CDR1 SQVTM and CDR2 ANQGSEA. This CDR3 has 11 residues. V dropped 6 bases and J dropped 5 bases, with 10 bases sitting between them. Written as DNA, the CDR3 is TGCAGCGTGCGGGAATCTGAGACCCAGTACTTC. Translation gives CSVRESETQYF.

The J gene is TRBJ2-5, the V gene TRBV6-1, with D perhaps being TRBD1 or TRBD2 (6 bases each). The CDR3 consists of 14 residues. The ends were cut back, 5 bases at V and 7 bases at J, with 17 bases in the middle. CDR1 is MNHNS and CDR2 is SASEGT in the germline V gene. In DNA, the CDR3 is TGTGCCAGCAGTCGTGACAGGTCCGGGGGGACCCAGTACTTC. It is translated as CASSRDRSGGTQYF.

This clonotype has only a few counts. The rearrangement links TRBV5-1 to TRBJ1-1; the match to TRBD1 covers 7 bases. Germline loops: CDR1 SGHRS, CDR2 YFSETQ. Trimming at V came to 2 bases and at J to 0 bases, leaving 10 bases not matched to a gene. CDR3 length: 17 residues. The CDR3 nucleotides read TGCGCCAGCAGCTTACTGACAGGGCGGGGAATGAACACTGAAGCTTTCTTT. Protein sequence: CASSLLTGRGMNTEAFF. The variable domain in full, with the rest retrieved from reference TRBV5-1 and TRBJ1-1, is KAGVTQTPRYLIKTRGQQVTLSCSPISGHRSVSWYQQTPGQGLQFLFEYFSETQRNKGNFPGRFSGRQFSNSRSEMNVSTLELGDSALYLCASSLLTGRGMNTEAFFGQGTRLTVV.